These 26 T cell receptor beta chains were sequenced from one sample in a study of shared clonotypes between healthy human individuals. Sequenced by immunoSEQ multiplex PCR; TCRdb stores in-frame clones only, minus some. This table has some 1 million clones, about 77% appearing once. The material sequenced was memory CD4+ T cells sorted from blood. The subset denotes: CD45RA-negative fraction. The receptors come from a man between 18 and 35 years old in good health.

V gene TRBV11-2 combines with J gene TRBJ1-4, with 7 positions matching TRBD1. Per the germline V gene, CDR1 is SGHAT and CDR2 is FQNNGV. The trim removed 4 bases at V and 8 bases at J, leaving 13 bases unmatched. This CDR3 has 16 amino acids. CDR3 coding DNA: TGTGCCAGCAGCTCGAGCTTCAGGGGGGGGCTCGAAAAACTGTTTTTT. Translation gives CASSSSFRGGLEKLFF.

The rearrangement uses TRBV4-1 and TRBJ2-6; no firm D call. The CDR3 extends over 15 amino acids. CDR1 and CDR2 (germline): MGHRA, YSYEKL. Trimming took off 0 bases at V and 4 bases at J, with 7 bases between the two ends. The chain's CDR3 is CASSQDGSGANVLTF. CDR3 DNA: TGCGCCAGCAGCCAAGATGGTTCCGGGGCCAACGTCCTGACTTTC.

The J gene is TRBJ1-6, the V gene TRBV5-4, with 7 bases aligning to TRBD1. Germline V gene data show CDR1 as SGHNT and CDR2 as YYREEE (reference sequence). This CDR3 region has 14 residues. Trimming cost V 2 bases and J 8 bases; bases outside gene matches: 4. The CDR3 region is CASSLQGRDSPLHF. CDR3 bases: TGTGCCAGCAGCTTACAGGGGCGAGATTCACCCCTCCACTTT.

With regard to this clone: Being one base from a much bigger clone, this may be a read error. The CDR3 DNA follows: TGTGCCAGCAGCTCCTACGAGCAGTACTTC. Translation gives CASSSYEQYF. The chain carries TRBV14 and TRBJ2-7; D is unresolved. CDR1 is SGHDN, CDR2 FVKESK, per germline. The CDR3 covers 10 residues. Between the trimmed V and J ends, which lost 5 bases and 1 base, there was a span of 0 bases.

This chain uses TRBV14 with TRBJ2-4; D gene uncertain. Trimming pared 3 bases from V and 9 bases from J, leaving 12 bases between. The CDR3 has 13 residues. Germline V gene sequence: CDR1 SGHDN, CDR2 FVKESK. CDR3 residues: CASSQPATGIQYF. In nucleotides, the CDR3 is TGTGCCAGCAGCCAGCCTGCAACCGGCATTCAGTACTTC.

The rearrangement joins TRBV19 to TRBJ1-2; D unclear. The germline V gene has CDR1 LNHDA and CDR2 SQIVND (reference sequence). This CDR3 spans 13 amino acids. Trimming took 3 bases from V and 1 from J, leaving 6 bases between them. The CDR3 DNA sequence: TGTGCCAGTAGTATTGGCCTTAACTATGGCTACACCTTC. This codes for CASSIGLNYGYTF. Combining the CDR3 with reference TRBV19 and TRBJ1-2 gives the whole variable domain DGGITQSPKYLFRKEGQNVTLSCEQNLNHDAMYWYRQDPGQGLRLIYYSQIVNDFQKGDIAEGYSVSREKKESFPLTVTSAQKNPTAFYLCASSIGLNYGYTFGSGTRLTVV.

This sequence joins TRBV7-6 and TRBJ1-6; D is ambiguous. Trimming took off 5 bases at V and 10 bases at J, with 18 bases between the two ends. The CDR3 is made up of 15 amino acids. Per the germline V gene, CDR1 is SGHVS and CDR2 is FNYEAQ. CDR3 coding DNA: TGTGCCAGCAGCCCCGGACCGGGTCTTCAATCACCCCTCCACTTT. The encoded protein is CASSPGPGLQSPLHF.

The chain links TRBV2 to TRBJ2-7, with 9 bases matching TRBD2. V lost 6 bases, J lost 4 bases, and 7 bases stayed unmatched. The CDR3 contains 14 residues. The germline gives CDR1 SNHLY, CDR2 FYNNEI. For the CDR3, the DNA is TGTGCCAGCAGGGGAGCGGGAGGTATATACGAGCAGTACTTC. Translated, it gives CASRGAGGIYEQYF. Supplemented by reference TRBV2 and TRBJ2-7, the full variable domain reads EPEVTQTPSHQVTQMGQEVILRCVPISNHLYFYWYRQILGQKVEFLVSFYNNEISEKSEIFDDQFSVERPDGSNFTLKIRSTKLEDSAMYFCASRGAGGIYEQYFGPGTRLTVT.

The V gene is TRBV7-9, the J gene TRBJ1-2, with unresolved D. Germline V gene lookup returns CDR1 SEHNR and CDR2 FQNEAQ (reference sequence). V gave up 5 bases and J gave up 6 bases, with 16 bases separating them. This CDR3 has 14 residues. CDR3 nucleotide sequence: TGTGCCAGCAGCCCCTCGGCGGGATCTCATGGCTACACCTTC. It encodes CASSPSAGSHGYTF.

V is TRBV7-2 and J is TRBJ1-4; 10 nucleotides match TRBD1. V lost 2 bases and J lost 7; bases outside the gene matches: 10. This CDR3 spans 17 amino acids. CDR1 is SGHTA and CDR2 is FQGNSA in the germline V gene. CDR3 residues: CASSLQERTGGFEKLFF. The CDR3 DNA sequence: TGTGCCAGCAGCTTACAAGAGAGGACAGGGGGTTTTGAAAAACTGTTTTTT.

The chain employs TRBV11-3 and TRBJ2-2; TRBD2 is a possible D gene (6 bases). V lost 1 base, J lost 5 bases, and 20 bases lay in between. The germline V gene encodes CDR1 SGHNT and CDR2 YENEEA. This CDR3 has 18 amino acids. The CDR3 nucleotides are TGTGCCAGCAGCTTAGGGGGTCGGAGGGGAGAAGGGACCGGGGAGCTGTTTTTT. Translating gives CASSLGGRRGEGTGELFF.

On this clone: Additional DNA sequences in this sample encode the identical CDR3. The gene calls are TRBV5-1 and TRBJ2-3; D tentatively reads TRBD1 or TRBD2 (5 bases each). The V and J ends lost 0 bases and 1 base respectively, with 9 bases between them. This CDR3 has 15 amino acids. In germline, CDR1 is SGHRS, CDR2 YFSETQ. CDR3 sequence: CASSLDGTGTDTQYF. CDR3 nucleotide sequence: TGCGCCAGCAGCTTGGATGGGACGGGCACAGATACGCAGTATTTT.

The CDR3 here is CASRWPSEETQYF. The DNA of the CDR3 is TGTGCCAGCAGGTGGCCGTCTGAAGAGACCCAGTACTTC. V usage is TRBV6-6 and J usage is TRBJ2-5; D uncertain. Trimming shortened V by 6 bases and J by 3 bases, and 11 bases separated the two germline ends. Germline lookup yields CDR1 MNHNY and CDR2 SVGAGI (reference sequence). The CDR3 consists of 13 residues.

This rearrangement joins TRBV10-3 to TRBJ1-3; 8 bases line up with TRBD1. Germline assignment: CDR1 ENHRY and CDR2 SYGVKD. The CDR3 contains 15 residues. J was trimmed by 2 bases and V by 2 bases; bases with no gene match: 2. The CDR3 here is CAISEGQGAGNTIYF. The CDR3 DNA is TGTGCCATCAGTGAGGGACAGGGCGCTGGAAACACCATATATTTT.

This clone was counted many times. The chain combines TRBV5-1 with TRBJ2-7; a possible D gene is TRBD1 (7 bases). The ends were cut back, 4 bases at V and 4 bases at J, with 21 bases in the middle. The CDR3 covers 16 residues. CDR1 and CDR2 (germline): SGHRS, YFSETQ. CDR3 loop: CASSPAGQEGRYEQYF. The CDR3 DNA follows: TGCGCCAGCAGCCCGGCCGGACAGGAAGGGAGGTACGAGCAGTACTTC.

This chain connects TRBV9 to TRBJ1-1; D may be TRBD1 (5 bases). The germline V gene encodes CDR1 SGDLS and CDR2 YYNGEE. The V end was cut by 2 bases, the J end by 5 bases, with 10 bases between. The CDR3 has 13 residues. In DNA form, the CDR3 reads TGTGCCAGCAGCGTCGACAGCAAAACTGAAGCTTTCTTT. This translates into CASSVDSKTEAFF.

The DNA for the CDR3 is TGTGCCAGCAGCGTAGCCGGGGGCGGTGAGCAGTTCTTC. Protein sequence: CASSVAGGGEQFF. This chain connects TRBV9 to TRBJ2-1; TRBD1 or TRBD2 may be the D gene (6 bases each). CDR3 length: 13 residues. V lost 0 bases and J lost 9, with 10 bases in between. Germline V gene lookup returns CDR1 SGDLS and CDR2 YYNGEE.

V is TRBV2 and J is TRBJ1-1; TRBD1 agrees at 9 bases. The junction had 3 bases not matched to a gene; V was cut back by 8 bases and J by 5 bases. CDR3 size: 12 residues. In germline, CDR1 is SNHLY, CDR2 FYNNEI. The CDR3 is CASRQGGTEAFF. The DNA of the CDR3 is TGTGCCAGCCGACAGGGGGGGACTGAAGCTTTCTTT.

The chain employs TRBV2 and TRBJ1-5; 7 bases are a match to TRBD1. The junction had 7 bases not matched to a gene; V was cut back by 4 bases and J by 1 base. Germline assignment: CDR1 SNHLY and CDR2 FYNNEI. The CDR3 loop spans 16 amino acids. CDR3 sequence reads: CASSGRGRGSNQPQHF. The DNA for the CDR3 is TGTGCCAGCAGTGGGCGGGGCAGGGGGAGCAATCAGCCCCAGCATTTT.

The rearrangement links TRBV11-2 to TRBJ2-5; D gene uncertain. CDR3 length equals 12 residues. Trimming took off 2 bases at V and 5 bases at J, with 6 bases between the two ends. Germline CDR1 reads SGHAT; CDR2 reads FQNNGV. The CDR3 region is CASSLFVETQYF. The CDR3 nucleotides read TGTGCCAGCAGCTTATTTGTCGAGACCCAGTACTTC.

The gene calls are TRBV4-1 and TRBJ2-5; 9 positions match TRBD1. This CDR3 comprises 17 residues. The trim removed 0 bases at V and 2 bases at J, leaving 7 bases unmatched. From germline, CDR1 is MGHRA and CDR2 YSYEKL. CDR3: CASSQDETDRGQETQYF. The CDR3 DNA reads as TGCGCCAGCAGCCAAGATGAAACGGACAGGGGACAAGAGACCCAGTACTTC.

Concerning this clone: Other DNA sequences in this specimen translate into the identical CDR3. The chain joins TRBV9 to TRBJ1-2; D not resolved. Germline CDR1 is SGDLS and CDR2 is YYNGEE. The CDR3 consists of 13 residues. Trimming shortened V by 2 bases and J by 5 bases, and 10 bases separated the two germline ends. The CDR3 region is CASSVNGGYGYTF. CDR3 nucleotides: TGTGCCAGCAGCGTGAACGGTGGTTATGGCTACACCTTC.

J is TRBJ2-1 and V is TRBV2; 12 bases are a match to TRBD2. CDR3 length: 15 residues. CDR1 SNHLY and CDR2 FYNNEI come from the germline V gene. J was trimmed by 7 bases and V by 5 bases; bases with no gene match: 6. DNA for the CDR3: TGTGCCAGCAGTAGGACTAGCGGGGCCGGGAATGAGCAGTTCTTC. Translating it yields CASSRTSGAGNEQFF.

The J gene is TRBJ2-7, the V gene TRBV30, with D perhaps matching TRBD2 (6 bases). Germline V gives CDR1 GTSNPN, CDR2 SVGIG (reference sequence). Trimming stripped 0 bases from V and 2 bases from J, with 8 bases between. The length of the CDR3 is 13 residues. In nucleotides, the CDR3 is TGTGCCTGGAGTGTGGGGGGTACCTACGAGCAGTACTTC. Amino acid sequence: CAWSVGGTYEQYF.

This clone was counted ten times or more. This sequence joins TRBV7-9 and TRBJ2-2; unclear D gene. The CDR3 is made up of 13 amino acids. Trimming took off 5 bases at V and 7 bases at J, with 11 bases between the two ends. Germline V gene sequence: CDR1 SEHNR, CDR2 FQNEAQ (reference sequence). DNA for the CDR3: TGTGCCAGCAGCCCCGCGAGTAACGGGGAGCTGTTTTTT. Its protein product is CASSPASNGELFF.

The gene calls are TRBV7-2 and TRBJ2-5; D possibly corresponds to TRBD1 (5 bases). The germline gives CDR1 SGHTA, CDR2 FQGNSA. This CDR3 has 14 residues. Trimming left V 6 bases short and J 2 bases short, with 13 bases between. CDR3 sequence reads: CASRGRWYQETQYF. The CDR3 DNA follows: TGTGCCAGCAGGGGGCGGTGGTATCAAGAGACCCAGTACTTC.